The clone carrying this TCR beta chain was seen a few times. Its specificity is unknown. Germline values: CDR1 KGHSH, CDR2 LQKENI. J lost 6 bases, V lost 5 bases, and 11 bases had no gene match. The CDR3 covers 16 residues. The data are from a study of CD8 T cells in ankylosing spondylitis. Study-wide findings and caveats: A TCR beta motif of several highly homologous variants seemed to mark ankylosing spondylitis blood. The disease-linked clones had a CD8+ phenotype and low blood frequencies.

Quantitative 5'-RACE with molecular barcodes was used to make the TCR beta libraries. In TCRdb, the 5' RACE reads were re-called with MiXCR into one record per CDR3 protein. The table shows 350,000 to 450,000 distinct CDR3 sequences, with 25% to 30% occurring only once. The chain joins TRBV18 to TRBJ2-7, with TRBD1 matching 12 bases. The source is a male donor with ankylosing spondylitis. The sequenced sample consisted of blood, either unsorted or a sorted T cell fraction (not recorded which). CDR3 in amino acids: CASSANSGTGGAEQYF. The CDR3 region has the DNA TGTGCCAGCTCAGCAAACTCCGGGACAGGGGGCGCCGAGCAGTACTTC.